The clone carrying this TCR beta chain is a singleton in its sample. Its cognate antigen is unknown. This sample was included in a study of cytomegalovirus exposure and HLA in healthy donors. About the research overall: The approximately 670 first-cohort repertoires and the 95 to 150 validation repertoires shared the same platform, a later analysis reported.

Generated by immunoSEQ multiplex PCR, the TCRdb table keeps only in-frame clones and is missing some. The data hold over 130,000 clones, with 70% to 90% observed a single time. Whole-study findings and limits: Most observed TCR sequences were rare, whereas some public TCRs were detected in many donors.

The V gene's germline CDR1 is KGHSH and CDR2 LQKENI. The CDR3 contains 17 residues. The V and J ends lost 3 bases and 1 base respectively, with 18 bases between them. Sequenced input: PBMCs. The chain combines TRBV18 with TRBJ1-1; weak D call: TRBD1 (5 bases). The receptor comes from a man younger than 30 in good health and CMV-seropositive. The CDR3 sequence: CASSPQTFGGGNTEAFF. CDR3 nucleotides: TGTGCCAGCTCACCCCAAACGTTTGGGGGAGGGAACACTGAAGCTTTCTTT. Using reference TRBV18 and TRBJ1-1 for the parts outside the CDR3, the full variable domain is NAGVMQNPRHLVRRRGQEARLRCSPMKGHSHVYWYRQLPEEGLKFMVYLQKENIIDESGMPKERFSAEFPKEGPSILRIQQVVRGDSAAYFCASSPQTFGGGNTEAFFGQGTRLTVV.